The 30 T cell receptor beta chains reported below all come from one sample, sequenced in a study of blood T cell repertoires in COVID-19. Some clones are missing from TCRdb's copy, which holds only in-frame ones; the method was immunoSEQ multiplex PCR. The sample includes 390,000 or so clones, roughly 90% of them seen just once. Sequenced sample: peripheral blood. Receptor source: a young man with active or convalescent COVID-19.

This sequence joins TRBV29-1 and TRBJ2-2; D uncertain. Germline V CDR1 and CDR2: SQVTM, ANQGSEA. There are 13 residues in the CDR3. The V and J ends lost 5 bases and 2 bases respectively, with 9 bases between them. The CDR3, as DNA: TGCAGCGTTTGTCAGACTAACACCGGGGAGCTGTTTTTT. Its protein product is CSVCQTNTGELFF.

The sample holds one count of this clone. This sequence joins TRBV14 and TRBJ1-6, with a possible D match to TRBD1 (5 bases). Trimming removed 10 bases from V and 7 bases from J, with 14 bases in between. The CDR3 is 13 residues long. Germline CDR1 SGHDN, CDR2 FVKESK. The CDR3 DNA reads as TGTGCCACCAGACAGCAAACCAATTCACCCCTCCACTTT. Its translation: CATRQQTNSPLHF. The complete variable domain, with remaining parts taken from reference TRBV14 and TRBJ1-6, reads EAGVTQFPSHSVIEKGQTVTLRCDPISGHDNLYWYRRVMGKEIKFLLHFVKESKQDESGMPNNRFLAERTGGTYSTLKVQPAELEDSGVYFCATRQQTNSPLHFGNGTRLTVT.

This clone was seen at least ten times. The chain couples TRBV19 to TRBJ2-1, with a tentative D call TRBD2 (5 bases). V lost 7 bases and J 5 bases, leaving 15 bases between the germline ends. The CDR3 spans 14 residues. Germline CDR1 reads LNHDA; CDR2 reads SQIVND (reference sequence). The CDR3 sequence is CASKEAGPNNEQFF. CDR3 nucleotides: TGTGCCAGTAAGGAGGCAGGCCCAAACAATGAGCAGTTCTTC. Full variable domain (missing parts from reference TRBV19 and TRBJ2-1): DGGITQSPKYLFRKEGQNVTLSCEQNLNHDAMYWYRQDPGQGLRLIYYSQIVNDFQKGDIAEGYSVSREKKESFPLTVTSAQKNPTAFYLCASKEAGPNNEQFFGPGTRLTVL.

The V gene is TRBV4-3, the J gene TRBJ1-6; 8 nucleotides align to TRBD1. The V and J ends lost 3 bases and 4 bases, in that order; junction bases with no gene match: 17. Germline V lookup: CDR1 LGHNA, CDR2 YSLEER. The CDR3 extends over 20 amino acids. CDR3 in DNA: TGCGCCAGCAGCCAGACTAAACCACCGGGACAGGTCGTATATAATTCACCCCTCCACTTT. As protein: CASSQTKPPGQVVYNSPLHF.

Only a few counts were recorded for this clone. The chain employs TRBV5-1 and TRBJ2-1; no reliable D call. V was clipped by 4 bases and J by 4 bases, with 12 bases between them. Germline CDR1 is SGHRS and CDR2 is YFSETQ. This CDR3 is built from 14 residues. CDR3 bases: TGCGCCAGCAGCCGCACTACACAATACAATGAGCAGTTCTTC. This sequence encodes CASSRTTQYNEQFF.

CDR3 residues: CATSVSGDVDTQYF. The CDR3, as DNA: TGTGCCACCAGCGTTTCGGGGGACGTAGATACGCAGTATTTT. The rearrangement uses TRBV15 and TRBJ2-3, with D possibly being TRBD2 (6 bases). There are 14 residues in the CDR3. Germline CDR1 LNHNV, CDR2 YYDKDF (reference sequence). V shed 5 bases and J shed 5 bases, with 14 bases lying between them.

The chain uses TRBV11-2 and TRBJ2-2; 13 bases are shared with TRBD2. This CDR3 comprises 19 residues. V lost 0 bases, J lost 2 bases, and 6 bases stayed unmatched. Germline CDR1 is SGHAT and CDR2 is FQNNGV. CDR3 DNA sequence: TGTGCCAGCAGCTTAGACTTCCGACTAGCGGGAGGCAACACCGGGGAGCTGTTTTTT. Its translation: CASSLDFRLAGGNTGELFF. Complete variable domain (other parts from reference TRBV11-2 and TRBJ2-2): EAGVAQSPRYKIIEKRQSVAFWCNPISGHATLYWYQQILGQGPKLLIQFQNNGVVDDSQLPKDRFSAERLKGVDSTLKIQPAKLEDSAVYLCASSLDFRLAGGNTGELFFGEGSRLTVL.

The CDR3 nucleotides read TGTGCCAGCAGTTCCTACCCAATCGGCAATCAGCCCCAGCATTTT. Translating it yields CASSSYPIGNQPQHF. The chain joins TRBV28 to TRBJ1-5; D call uncertain. The CDR3 consists of 15 residues. The ends were cut back, 4 bases at V and 2 bases at J, with 12 bases in the middle. The germline V gene encodes CDR1 MDHEN and CDR2 SYDVKM.

The chain joins TRBV14 to TRBJ2-2; 9 bases match TRBD2. CDR1 SGHDN and CDR2 FVKESK come from the germline V gene. The V segment lost 1 base and the J segment 6 bases; nucleotides outside the gene matches: 15. The CDR3 sequence is 19 residues long. The CDR3 spells CASSQARLGSGSLAGELFF. CDR3 in DNA: TGTGCCAGCAGCCAAGCCCGATTGGGTAGCGGGAGTTTAGCCGGGGAGCTGTTTTTT.

V usage is TRBV6-2 or TRBV6-3 and J usage is TRBJ2-1; 7 bases are shared with TRBD2. CDR3 length: 14 amino acids. With 5 bases clipped from V and 7 bases from J, the junction kept 8 bases outside the gene matches. CDR1 MNHEY and CDR2 SVGEGT come from the germline V gene. CDR3 region: CASSPSAGGNEQFF. The CDR3 nucleotides are TGTGCCAGCAGTCCCTCGGCCGGGGGGAATGAGCAGTTCTTC.

This sequence joins TRBV18 and TRBJ1-1, with 10 bases matching TRBD1. The CDR3 is 16 residues long. J gave up 3 bases and V 4 bases, and 8 bases lay outside the gene matches. Germline V CDR1 and CDR2: KGHSH, LQKENI. In nucleotides, the CDR3 is TGTGCCAGCTCACAACTACCCGGACAGGGGGACACTGAAGCTTTCTTT. Amino acids: CASSQLPGQGDTEAFF. The variable domain in full, completed from reference TRBV18 and TRBJ1-1, reads NAGVMQNPRHLVRRRGQEARLRCSPMKGHSHVYWYRQLPEEGLKFMVYLQKENIIDESGMPKERFSAEFPKEGPSILRIQQVVRGDSAAYFCASSQLPGQGDTEAFFGQGTRLTVV.

The chain carries TRBV19 and TRBJ2-2; D remains ambiguous. The V and J ends lost 4 bases and 2 bases respectively, with 8 bases between them. Germline CDR1 reads LNHDA; CDR2 reads SQIVND (reference sequence). CDR3 length: 14 residues. CDR3 loop: CASSKFGNTGELFF. The CDR3 bases are TGTGCCAGTAGTAAATTCGGTAACACCGGGGAGCTGTTTTTT.

The chain carries TRBV5-1 and TRBJ2-5; 8 bases align to TRBD2. Trimming took 0 bases from V and 5 from J; bases not matched to a gene: 3. The CDR3 contains 14 residues. In germline, CDR1 is SGHRS, CDR2 YFSETQ. The CDR3 loop reads CASSLVASGETQYF. CDR3 nucleotides: TGCGCCAGCAGCTTGGTGGCTAGCGGGGAGACCCAGTACTTC.

V is TRBV25-1 and J is TRBJ2-5; 9 nucleotides align to TRBD1. Germline values: CDR1 MGHDK, CDR2 SYGVNS. Trimming removed 3 bases from V and 4 bases from J; junction bases left unmatched: 6. CDR3 length: 15 residues. The CDR3 DNA follows: TGTGCCAGCAGTGACCCGGGACAGGGTCTAGAGACCCAGTACTTC. This encodes CASSDPGQGLETQYF.

V gene TRBV9 combines with J gene TRBJ1-3; 8 positions match TRBD1. This CDR3 contains 15 residues. With V trimmed by 0 bases and J by 2 bases, 1 base remained unmatched. Germline values: CDR1 SGDLS, CDR2 YYNGEE. CDR3 sequence (DNA): TGTGCCAGCAGCGTAGTGACAGGGGCTGGAAACACCATATATTTT. This sequence encodes CASSVVTGAGNTIYF.

The chain uses TRBV6-5 and TRBJ1-6; no definite D call. CDR1 and CDR2 from the germline V gene are MNHEY and SVGAGI. The CDR3 extends over 15 amino acids. The V end lost 6 bases, the J end lost 3 bases, and 12 bases lay between the germline ends. The CDR3 DNA sequence: TGTGCCAGCAGCTACGGGCGCAGCTATAATTCACCCCTCCACTTT. It encodes CASSYGRSYNSPLHF.

The gene calls are TRBV5-1 and TRBJ1-1; a weak D match, TRBD1 (6 bases). This CDR3 has 15 amino acids. V dropped 2 bases and J dropped 7 bases, with 18 bases sitting between them. Looked up from germline, CDR1 is SGHRS and CDR2 is YFSETQ. This CDR3 is CASSLQGPTSGEAFF. CDR3 sequence (DNA): TGCGCCAGCAGCTTACAGGGTCCGACCAGTGGTGAAGCTTTCTTT.

This clone showed up just a few times. The chain uses TRBV5-1 and TRBJ2-7, with TRBD1 matching over 10 bases. The germline V gene has CDR1 SGHRS and CDR2 YFSETQ. The V segment lost 4 bases and the J segment 2 bases; nucleotides outside the gene matches: 3. This CDR3 is built from 14 residues. CDR3 region: CASSRTGGAYEQYF. CDR3 sequence (DNA): TGCGCCAGCAGCCGGACAGGGGGTGCCTACGAGCAGTACTTC.

Written as DNA, the CDR3 is TGTGCCAGCAGTTTATCGAACCCCCAGAAAGCCTATAATTCACCCCTCCACTTT. It encodes CASSLSNPQKAYNSPLHF. The chain carries TRBV27 and TRBJ1-6, with D uncertain. V lost 0 bases and J 2 bases, leaving 14 bases between the germline ends. The CDR3 sequence is 18 residues long. Germline V gives CDR1 MNHEY, CDR2 SMNVEV (reference sequence).

V gene TRBV19 combines with J gene TRBJ1-1; D is uncertain. V dropped 4 bases and J dropped 3 bases, with 9 bases sitting between them. The CDR3 totals 13 residues. CDR1 and CDR2 from the germline V gene are LNHDA and SQIVND (reference sequence). The CDR3 is CASSNGRYTEAFF. CDR3 DNA: TGTGCCAGTAGTAATGGCCGATACACTGAAGCTTTCTTT. The entire variable domain, with the rest obtained from reference TRBV19 and TRBJ1-1, is as follows: DGGITQSPKYLFRKEGQNVTLSCEQNLNHDAMYWYRQDPGQGLRLIYYSQIVNDFQKGDIAEGYSVSREKKESFPLTVTSAQKNPTAFYLCASSNGRYTEAFFGQGTRLTVV.

The rearrangement joins TRBV18 to TRBJ2-2; D is possibly TRBD1 (5 bases). CDR3 length: 12 amino acids. Trimming took off 2 bases at V and 11 bases at J, with 9 bases between the two ends. Germline V gene lookup returns CDR1 KGHSH and CDR2 LQKENI. The CDR3, as DNA: TGTGCCAGCTCACCAAGGCAGGGCGAGCTGTTTTTT. As protein: CASSPRQGELFF.

V is TRBV6-5 and J is TRBJ1-2, with D unresolved. Germline assignment: CDR1 MNHEY and CDR2 SVGAGI. V lost 4 bases and J lost 0, with 6 bases in between. CDR3 length: 13 residues. The CDR3 DNA sequence: TGTGCCAGCAGTTTCCTCTCTAACTATGGCTACACCTTC. It specifies CASSFLSNYGYTF.

This clone appeared a single time. V is TRBV30 and J is TRBJ2-3, with D unclear. The CDR3 consists of 13 residues. The germline V gene has CDR1 GTSNPN and CDR2 SVGIG (reference sequence). Trimming stripped 0 bases from V and 4 bases from J, with 8 bases between. The CDR3 DNA reads as TGTGCCTGGAGTGTATACACCCCAGATACGCAGTATTTT. It yields the protein CAWSVYTPDTQYF.

This chain uses TRBV5-1 with TRBJ2-7; perhaps TRBD2 as D (6 bases). The V end lost 5 bases, the J end lost 2 bases, and 14 bases lay between the germline ends. The CDR3 has 14 residues. Germline-derived CDR1 and CDR2 are SGHRS and YFSETQ. The CDR3 is CASSSGGVAYEQYF. The CDR3 DNA reads TGCGCCAGCAGTTCTGGCGGGGTGGCCTACGAGCAGTACTTC.

The J gene is TRBJ1-3, the V gene TRBV18; 8 nucleotides agree with TRBD1. The trim removed 3 bases at V and 3 bases at J, leaving 1 base unmatched. Germline V gives CDR1 KGHSH, CDR2 LQKENI. The CDR3 length is 14 residues. For the CDR3, the DNA is TGTGCCAGCTCACCGGGACAGGATGGAAACACCATATATTTT. It is translated as CASSPGQDGNTIYF.

In this sample, this clone turned up once. Additional DNA sequences in this sample encode the identical CDR3. The rearrangement links TRBV7-2 to TRBJ1-5, with TRBD1 identical over 7 bases. The CDR3 has 13 residues. The trim removed 1 base at V and 7 bases at J, leaving 1 base unmatched. CDR1 is SGHTA, CDR2 FQGNSA, per germline. CDR3 bases: TGTGCCAGCAGCTTAGACAGGGGACAGCCCCAGCATTTT. Protein sequence: CASSLDRGQPQHF. Full variable domain (outside the CDR3, taken from reference TRBV7-2 and TRBJ1-5): GAGVSQSPSNKVTEKGKDVELRCDPISGHTALYWYRQSLGQGLEFLIYFQGNSAPDKSGLPSDRFSAERTGGSVSTLTIQRTQQEDSAVYLCASSLDRGQPQHFGDGTRLSIL.

The CDR3 sequence is CASTEDRGFKDTQYF. CDR3 sequence (DNA): TGTGCCAGCACTGAGGACAGGGGATTTAAAGATACGCAGTATTTT. The chain employs TRBV2 and TRBJ2-3, with 9 bases fitting TRBD1. Trimming cost V 7 bases and J 5 bases; bases outside gene matches: 10. The CDR3 has 15 residues. The V gene's germline CDR1 is SNHLY and CDR2 FYNNEI.

The gene calls are TRBV27 and TRBJ2-7; possibly TRBD2 for D (6 bases). Germline V gene sequence: CDR1 MNHEY, CDR2 SMNVEV (reference sequence). Trimming cost V 6 bases and J 0 bases, with 9 bases left between them. This CDR3 has 13 amino acids. CDR3 region: CASSRDFSYEQYF. Here the CDR3 DNA reads TGTGCCAGCAGCCGGGACTTCTCCTACGAGCAGTACTTC.

The rearrangement joins TRBV27 to TRBJ1-2, with D maybe TRBD1 (6 bases). The V end was cut by 5 bases, the J end by 8 bases, with 18 bases between. The CDR3 consists of 14 residues. Per the germline V gene, CDR1 is MNHEY and CDR2 is SMNVEV (reference sequence). CDR3 nucleotides: TGTGCCAGCAGTGACAGGCTAGGAGTTTGGGGCTACACCTTC. Encoded protein: CASSDRLGVWGYTF.

This clone was recorded many times. The V and J genes are TRBV5-4 and TRBJ2-5, with TRBD2 identical over 7 bases. Looked up from germline, CDR1 is SGHNT and CDR2 is YYREEE (reference sequence). The CDR3 has 16 residues. Germline trimming cut 1 base from V and 0 bases from J; bases unmatched to any gene: 6. The CDR3 loop reads CASSLMAGEDQETQYF. The CDR3 DNA sequence: TGTGCCAGCAGCTTGATGGCGGGAGAGGACCAAGAGACCCAGTACTTC.